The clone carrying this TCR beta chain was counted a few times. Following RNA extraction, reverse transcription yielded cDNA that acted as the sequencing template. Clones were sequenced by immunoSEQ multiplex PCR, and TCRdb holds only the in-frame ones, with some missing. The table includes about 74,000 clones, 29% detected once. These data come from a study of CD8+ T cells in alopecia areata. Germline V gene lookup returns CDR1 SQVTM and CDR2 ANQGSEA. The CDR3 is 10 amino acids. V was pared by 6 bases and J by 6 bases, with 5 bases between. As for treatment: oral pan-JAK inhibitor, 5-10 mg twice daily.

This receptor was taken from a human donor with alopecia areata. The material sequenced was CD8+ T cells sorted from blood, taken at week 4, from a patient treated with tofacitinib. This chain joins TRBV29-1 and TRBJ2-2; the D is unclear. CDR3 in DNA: TGCAGCGTGTATGCCGGGGAGCTGTTTTTT. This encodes CSVYAGELFF.